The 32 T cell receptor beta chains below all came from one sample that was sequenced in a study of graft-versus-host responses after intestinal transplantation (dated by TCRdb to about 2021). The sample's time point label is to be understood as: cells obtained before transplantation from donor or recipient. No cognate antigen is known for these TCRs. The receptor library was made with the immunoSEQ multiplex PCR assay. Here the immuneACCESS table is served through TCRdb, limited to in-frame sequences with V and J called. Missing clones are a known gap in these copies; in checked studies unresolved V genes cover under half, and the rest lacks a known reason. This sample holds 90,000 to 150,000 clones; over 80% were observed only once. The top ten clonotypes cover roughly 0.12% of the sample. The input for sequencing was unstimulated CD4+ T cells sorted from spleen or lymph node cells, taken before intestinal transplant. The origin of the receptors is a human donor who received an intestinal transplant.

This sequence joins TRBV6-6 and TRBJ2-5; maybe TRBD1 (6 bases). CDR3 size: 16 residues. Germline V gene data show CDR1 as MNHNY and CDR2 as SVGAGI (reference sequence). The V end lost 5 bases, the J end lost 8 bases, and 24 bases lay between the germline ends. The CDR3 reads CASSQGAGASPGTQYF. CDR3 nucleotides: TGTGCCAGCAGTCAAGGGGCAGGGGCATCCCCAGGTACCCAGTACTTC.

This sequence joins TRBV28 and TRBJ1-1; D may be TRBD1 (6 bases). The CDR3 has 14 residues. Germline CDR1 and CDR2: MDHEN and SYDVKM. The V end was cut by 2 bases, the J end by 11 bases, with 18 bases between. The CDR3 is CASSLGGRWEGAFF. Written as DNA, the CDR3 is TGTGCCAGCAGTTTAGGGGGGCGCTGGGAAGGGGCTTTCTTT. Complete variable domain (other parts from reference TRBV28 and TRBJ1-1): DVKVTQSSRYLVKRTGEKVFLECVQDMDHENMFWYRQDPGLGLRLIYFSYDVKMKEKGDIPEGYSVSREKKERFSLILESASTNQTSMYLCASSLGGRWEGAFFGQGTRLTVV.

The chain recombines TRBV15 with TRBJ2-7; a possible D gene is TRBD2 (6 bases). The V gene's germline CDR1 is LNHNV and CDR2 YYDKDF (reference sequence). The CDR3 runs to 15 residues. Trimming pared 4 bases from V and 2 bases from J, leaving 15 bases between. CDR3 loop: CATSIDRDSPYEQYF. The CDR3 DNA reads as TGTGCCACCAGCATAGACCGGGACTCGCCCTACGAGCAGTACTTC.

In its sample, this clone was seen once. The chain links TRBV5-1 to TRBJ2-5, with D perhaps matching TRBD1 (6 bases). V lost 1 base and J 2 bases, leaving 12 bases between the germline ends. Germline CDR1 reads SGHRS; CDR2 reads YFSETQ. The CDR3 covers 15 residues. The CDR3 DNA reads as TGCGCCAGCAGCTTGCGGGCAGGGGAGCAAGAGACCCAGTACTTC. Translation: CASSLRAGEQETQYF.

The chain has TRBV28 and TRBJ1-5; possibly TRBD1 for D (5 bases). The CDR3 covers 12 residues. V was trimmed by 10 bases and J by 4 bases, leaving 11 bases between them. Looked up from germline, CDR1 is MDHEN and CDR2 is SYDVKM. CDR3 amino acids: CATRGGNQPQHF. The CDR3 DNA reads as TGTGCCACCCGGGGGGGTAATCAGCCCCAGCATTTT.

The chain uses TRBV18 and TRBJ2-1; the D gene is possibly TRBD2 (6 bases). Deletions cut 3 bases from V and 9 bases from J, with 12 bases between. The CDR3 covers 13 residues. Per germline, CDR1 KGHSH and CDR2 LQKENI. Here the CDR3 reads CASSPPDSGEQFF. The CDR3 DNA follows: TGTGCCAGCTCACCTCCCGATAGCGGTGAGCAGTTCTTC.

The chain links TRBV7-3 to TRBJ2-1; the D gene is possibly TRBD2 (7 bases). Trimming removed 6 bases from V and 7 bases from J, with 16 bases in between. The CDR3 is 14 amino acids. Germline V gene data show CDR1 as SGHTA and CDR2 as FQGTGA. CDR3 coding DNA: TGTGCCAGCAGTCGAGGGGGAGGGCCGAATGAGCAGTTCTTC. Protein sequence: CASSRGGGPNEQFF.

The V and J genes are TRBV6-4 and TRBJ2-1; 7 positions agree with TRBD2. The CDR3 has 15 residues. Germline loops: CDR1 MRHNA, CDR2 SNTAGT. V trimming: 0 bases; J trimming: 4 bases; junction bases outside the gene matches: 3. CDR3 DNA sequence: TGTGCCAGCAGTGACTCTTCAGCGGGATACAATGAGCAGTTCTTC. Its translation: CASSDSSAGYNEQFF.

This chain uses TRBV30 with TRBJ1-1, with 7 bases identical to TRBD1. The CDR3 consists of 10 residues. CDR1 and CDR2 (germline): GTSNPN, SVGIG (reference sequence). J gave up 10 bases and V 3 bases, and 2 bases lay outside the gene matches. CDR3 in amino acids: CAWSAGGAFF. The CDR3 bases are TGTGCCTGGAGCGCAGGGGGAGCTTTCTTT.

The CDR3 here is CASRPDRREAFF. In DNA, the CDR3 is TGCGCCAGCAGGCCCGATCGACGCGAAGCTTTCTTT. This chain connects TRBV5-1 to TRBJ1-1, with D hard to call. This CDR3 has 12 amino acids. The germline V and J ends were trimmed by 5 bases and 8 bases, with 13 bases remaining between them. Germline CDR1 and CDR2: SGHRS and YFSETQ.

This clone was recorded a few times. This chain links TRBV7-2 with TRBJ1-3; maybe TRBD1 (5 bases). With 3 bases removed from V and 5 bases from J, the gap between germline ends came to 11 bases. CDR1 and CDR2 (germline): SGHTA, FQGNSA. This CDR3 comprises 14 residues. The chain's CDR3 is CASSFKLGRNTIYF. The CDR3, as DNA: TGTGCCAGCAGCTTTAAATTGGGACGAAACACCATATATTTT.

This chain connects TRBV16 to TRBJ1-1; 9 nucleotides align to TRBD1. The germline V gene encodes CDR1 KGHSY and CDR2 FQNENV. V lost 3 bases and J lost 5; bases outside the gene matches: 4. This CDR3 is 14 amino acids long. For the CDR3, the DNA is TGTGCCAGCAGCCAGGGACAGGGAAGAACTGAAGCTTTCTTT. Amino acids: CASSQGQGRTEAFF. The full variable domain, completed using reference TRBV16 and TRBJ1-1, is GEEVAQTPKHLVRGEGQKAKLYCAPIKGHSYVFWYQQVLKNEFKFLISFQNENVFDETGMPKERFSAKCLPNSPCSLEIQATKLEDSAVYFCASSQGQGRTEAFFGQGTRLTVV.

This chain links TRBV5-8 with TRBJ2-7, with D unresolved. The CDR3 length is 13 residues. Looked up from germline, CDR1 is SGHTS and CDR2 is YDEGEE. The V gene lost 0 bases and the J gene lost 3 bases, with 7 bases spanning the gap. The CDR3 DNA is TGTGCCAGCAGCTTGGCCCGATTCTACGAGCAGTACTTC. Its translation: CASSLARFYEQYF. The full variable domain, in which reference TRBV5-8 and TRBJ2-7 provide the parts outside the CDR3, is EAGVTQSPTHLIKTRGQQATLRCSPISGHTSVYWYQQALGLGLQFLLWYDEGEERNRGNFPPRFSGRQFPNYSSELNVNALELEDSALYLCASSLARFYEQYFGPGTRLTVT.

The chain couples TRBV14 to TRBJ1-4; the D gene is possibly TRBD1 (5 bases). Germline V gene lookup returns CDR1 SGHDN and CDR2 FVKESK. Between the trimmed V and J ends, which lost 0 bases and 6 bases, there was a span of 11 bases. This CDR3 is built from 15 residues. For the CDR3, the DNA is TGTGCCAGCAGCCAAGATGGCAGGGTATATGAAAAACTGTTTTTT. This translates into CASSQDGRVYEKLFF.

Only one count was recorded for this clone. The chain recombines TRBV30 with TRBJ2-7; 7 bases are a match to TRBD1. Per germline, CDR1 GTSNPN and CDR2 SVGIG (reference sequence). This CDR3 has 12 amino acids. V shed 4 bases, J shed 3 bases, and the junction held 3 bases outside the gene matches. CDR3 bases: TGTGCCTGGAAAGCAGGGGGCTACGAGCAGTACTTC. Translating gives CAWKAGGYEQYF.

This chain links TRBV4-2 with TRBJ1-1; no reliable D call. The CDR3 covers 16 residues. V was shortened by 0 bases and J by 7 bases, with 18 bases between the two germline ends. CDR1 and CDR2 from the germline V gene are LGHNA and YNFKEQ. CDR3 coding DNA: TGTGCCAGCAGCCAAGAGTTCAGCCCCCGGCGCGGTGAAGCTTTCTTT. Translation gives CASSQEFSPRRGEAFF.

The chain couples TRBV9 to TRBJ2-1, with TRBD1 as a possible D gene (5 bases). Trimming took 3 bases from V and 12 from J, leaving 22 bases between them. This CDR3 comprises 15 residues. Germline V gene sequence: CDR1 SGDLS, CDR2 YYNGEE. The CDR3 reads CASSAFVYPQGGQFF. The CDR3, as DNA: TGTGCCAGCAGCGCCTTCGTATACCCTCAGGGCGGGCAGTTCTTC. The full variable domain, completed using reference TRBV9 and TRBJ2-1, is DSGVTQTPKHLITATGQRVTLRCSPRSGDLSVYWYQQSLDQGLQFLIQYYNGEERAKGNILERFSAQQFPDLHSELNLSSLELGDSALYFCASSAFVYPQGGQFFGPGTRLTVL.

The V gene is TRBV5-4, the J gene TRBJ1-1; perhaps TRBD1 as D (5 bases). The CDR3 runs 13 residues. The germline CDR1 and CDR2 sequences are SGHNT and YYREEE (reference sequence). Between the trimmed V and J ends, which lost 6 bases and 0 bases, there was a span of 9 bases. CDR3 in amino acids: CASTPDMNTEAFF. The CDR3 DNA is TGTGCCAGCACCCCGGACATGAACACTGAAGCTTTCTTT.

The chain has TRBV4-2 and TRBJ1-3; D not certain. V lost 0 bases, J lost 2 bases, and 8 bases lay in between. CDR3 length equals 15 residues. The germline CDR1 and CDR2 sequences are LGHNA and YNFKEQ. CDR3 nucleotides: TGTGCCAGCAGCCAAGAGGCCGGAGCTGGAAACACCATATATTTT. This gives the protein CASSQEAGAGNTIYF.

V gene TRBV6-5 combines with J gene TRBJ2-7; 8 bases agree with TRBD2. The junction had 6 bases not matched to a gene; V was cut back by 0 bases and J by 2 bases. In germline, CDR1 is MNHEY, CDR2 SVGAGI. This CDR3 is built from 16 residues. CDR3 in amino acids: CASSYSAGREAYEQYF. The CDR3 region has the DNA TGTGCCAGCAGTTACTCAGCAGGGCGGGAGGCCTACGAGCAGTACTTC.

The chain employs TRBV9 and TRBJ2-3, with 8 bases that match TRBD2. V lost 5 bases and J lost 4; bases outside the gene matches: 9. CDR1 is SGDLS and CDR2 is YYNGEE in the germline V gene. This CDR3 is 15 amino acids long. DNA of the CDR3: TGTGCCAGCAGGGGAGCGGGAGTCGTAGCAGATACGCAGTATTTT. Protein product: CASRGAGVVADTQYF. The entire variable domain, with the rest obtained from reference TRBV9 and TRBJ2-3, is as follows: DSGVTQTPKHLITATGQRVTLRCSPRSGDLSVYWYQQSLDQGLQFLIQYYNGEERAKGNILERFSAQQFPDLHSELNLSSLELGDSALYFCASRGAGVVADTQYFGPGTRLTVL.

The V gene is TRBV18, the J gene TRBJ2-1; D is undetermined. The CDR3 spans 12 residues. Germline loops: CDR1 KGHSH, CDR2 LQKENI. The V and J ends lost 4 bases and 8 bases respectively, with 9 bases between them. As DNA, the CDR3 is TGTGCCAGCTCACTGACTGAAGATGAGCAGTTCTTC. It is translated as CASSLTEDEQFF.

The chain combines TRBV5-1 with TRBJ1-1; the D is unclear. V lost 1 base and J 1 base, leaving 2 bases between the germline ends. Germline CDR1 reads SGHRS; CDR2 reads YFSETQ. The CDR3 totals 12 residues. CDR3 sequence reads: CASSLQNTEAFF. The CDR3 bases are TGCGCCAGCAGCTTGCAGAACACTGAAGCTTTCTTT.

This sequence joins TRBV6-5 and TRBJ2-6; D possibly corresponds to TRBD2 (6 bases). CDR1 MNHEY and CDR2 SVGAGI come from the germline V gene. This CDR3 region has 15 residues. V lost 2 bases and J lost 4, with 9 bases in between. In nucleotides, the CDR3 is TGTGCCAGCAGTTACGAGGGGAGGGGGGCCAACGTCCTGACTTTC. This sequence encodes CASSYEGRGANVLTF.

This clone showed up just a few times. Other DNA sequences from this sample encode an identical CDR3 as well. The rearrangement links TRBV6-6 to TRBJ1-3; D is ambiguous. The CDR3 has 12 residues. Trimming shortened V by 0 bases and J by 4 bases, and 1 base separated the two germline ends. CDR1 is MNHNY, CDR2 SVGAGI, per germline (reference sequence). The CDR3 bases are TGTGCCAGCAGTTACTCGGGAAACACCATATATTTT. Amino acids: CASSYSGNTIYF.

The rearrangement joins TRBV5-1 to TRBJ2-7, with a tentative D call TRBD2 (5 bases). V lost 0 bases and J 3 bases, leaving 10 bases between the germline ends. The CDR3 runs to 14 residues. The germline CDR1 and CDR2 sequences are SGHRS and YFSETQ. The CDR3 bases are TGCGCCAGCAGCTTGGGGGTGGAGGTCTACGAGCAGTACTTC. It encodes CASSLGVEVYEQYF. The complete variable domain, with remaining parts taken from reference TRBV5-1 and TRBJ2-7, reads KAGVTQTPRYLIKTRGQQVTLSCSPISGHRSVSWYQQTPGQGLQFLFEYFSETQRNKGNFPGRFSGRQFSNSRSEMNVSTLELGDSALYLCASSLGVEVYEQYFGPGTRLTVT.

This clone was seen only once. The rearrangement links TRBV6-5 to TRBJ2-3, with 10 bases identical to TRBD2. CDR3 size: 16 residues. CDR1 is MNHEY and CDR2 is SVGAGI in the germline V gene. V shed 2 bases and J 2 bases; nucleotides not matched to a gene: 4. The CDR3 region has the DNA TGTGCCAGCAGTTACGTTGGACTAGCGGTCACAGATACGCAGTATTTT. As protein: CASSYVGLAVTDTQYF.

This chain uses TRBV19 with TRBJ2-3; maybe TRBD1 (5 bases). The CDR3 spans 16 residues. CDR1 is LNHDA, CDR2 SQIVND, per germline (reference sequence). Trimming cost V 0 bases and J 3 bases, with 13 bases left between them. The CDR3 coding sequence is TGTGCCAGTAGTATAGATGAAAAGGGGTGGACAGATACGCAGTATTTT. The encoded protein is CASSIDEKGWTDTQYF.

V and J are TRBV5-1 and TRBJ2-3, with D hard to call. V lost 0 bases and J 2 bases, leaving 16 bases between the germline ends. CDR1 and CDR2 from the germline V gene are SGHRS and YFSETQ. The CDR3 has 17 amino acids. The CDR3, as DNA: TGCGCCAGCAGCTTGGCGCGTACCCTGGATAACACAGATACGCAGTATTTT. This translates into CASSLARTLDNTDTQYF.

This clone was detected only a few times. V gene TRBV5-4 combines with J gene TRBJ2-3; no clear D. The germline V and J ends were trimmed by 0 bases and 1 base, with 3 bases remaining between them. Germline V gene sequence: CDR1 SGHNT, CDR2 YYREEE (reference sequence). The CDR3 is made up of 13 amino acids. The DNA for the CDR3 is TGTGCCAGCAGCTTGGGGGGCACAGATACGCAGTATTTT. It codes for CASSLGGTDTQYF. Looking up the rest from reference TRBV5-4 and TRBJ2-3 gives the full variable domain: ETGVTQSPTHLIKTRGQQVTLRCSSQSGHNTVSWYQQALGQGPQFIFQYYREEENGRGNFPPRFSGLQFPNYSSELNVNALELDDSALYLCASSLGGTDTQYFGPGTRLTVL.

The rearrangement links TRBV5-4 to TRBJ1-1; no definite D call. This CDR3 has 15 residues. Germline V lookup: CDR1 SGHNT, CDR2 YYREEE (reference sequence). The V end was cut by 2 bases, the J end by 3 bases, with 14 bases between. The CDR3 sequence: CASSFPPGRDTEAFF. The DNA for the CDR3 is TGTGCCAGCAGCTTTCCTCCGGGGAGGGACACTGAAGCTTTCTTT.

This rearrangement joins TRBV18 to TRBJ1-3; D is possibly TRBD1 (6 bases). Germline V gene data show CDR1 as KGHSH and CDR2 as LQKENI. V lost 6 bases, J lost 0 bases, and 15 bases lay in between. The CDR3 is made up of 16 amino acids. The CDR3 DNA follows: TGTGCCAGCTCTCCGGACAGAATGTCCTCTGGAAACACCATATATTTT. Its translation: CASSPDRMSSGNTIYF.